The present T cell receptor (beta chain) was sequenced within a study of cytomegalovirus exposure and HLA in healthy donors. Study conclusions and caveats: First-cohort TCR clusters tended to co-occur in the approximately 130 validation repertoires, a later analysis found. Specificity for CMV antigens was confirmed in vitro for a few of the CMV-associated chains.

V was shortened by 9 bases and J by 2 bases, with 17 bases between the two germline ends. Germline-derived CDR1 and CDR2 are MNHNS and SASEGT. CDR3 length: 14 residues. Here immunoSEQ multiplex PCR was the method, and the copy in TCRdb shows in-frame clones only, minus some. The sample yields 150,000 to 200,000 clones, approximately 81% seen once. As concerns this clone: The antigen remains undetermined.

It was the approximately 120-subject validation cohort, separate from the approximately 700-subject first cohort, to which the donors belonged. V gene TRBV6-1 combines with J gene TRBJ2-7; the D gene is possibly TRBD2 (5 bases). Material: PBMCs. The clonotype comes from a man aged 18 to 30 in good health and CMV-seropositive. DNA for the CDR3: TGTGCCAGTATCCCCCGGGGATGGACCTACGAGCAGTACTTC. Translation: CASIPRGWTYEQYF.